These T cell receptor beta chains were read from a single sample in a study of blood T cell repertoires in COVID-19. Profiling relied on immunoSEQ multiplex PCR, and the TCRdb table lists in-frame clones only, not all of them. The table lists approximately 70,000 clones, about 85% of them singletons, with around 3.5% in the top ten. Sequenced sample: peripheral blood. All receptors come from a woman in her 50s with COVID-19, enrolled during active disease. Each CDR3 is given with its conserved first and last residue. D genes are given only for firm matches. A clone size is listed for some rows: how often the clone was seen (once, few, many), or a class if it is expanded.

J gene | V gene | D gene | clone size | CDR3 DNA | CDR3 protein
TRBJ2-5 | TRBV4-1 | - | - | TGCGCCAGCAGCCCAGGGTGGACGGGAGAGACCCAGTACTTC | CASSPGWTGETQYF
TRBJ2-7 | TRBV19 | - | - | TGTGCCAGTAGTATCACATTAACCTACGAGCAGTACTTC | CASSITLTYEQYF
TRBJ1-2 | TRBV27 | - | - | TGTGCCAGCAGTTTAGAAGGGGCTACTGGAGGCTACACCTTC | CASSLEGATGGYTF
TRBJ2-5 | TRBV3-1/TRBV3-2 | TRBD1 | - | TGTGCCAGCAGCCTTTCGGGACAGGGGCCGGAGACCCAGTACTTC | CASSLSGQGPETQYF
TRBJ1-6 | TRBV9 | - | - | TGTGCCAGCAGCGTAGAGGTGGCAGGGGATTCACCCCTCCACTTT | CASSVEVAGDSPLHF
TRBJ1-4 | TRBV15 | - | - | TGTGCCACCAGCTGGCGGCAGGGAAACGAAAAACTGTTTTTT | CATSWRQGNEKLFF
TRBJ2-3 | TRBV4-3 | TRBD2 | few | TGCGCCAGCAGCCAAGATCTAGCGGGAGGCACAGATACGCAGTATTTT | CASSQDLAGGTDTQYF
TRBJ1-1 | TRBV29-1 | - | - | TGCAGCGATGGACAGCTTGGCACGGCCACTGAAGCTTTCTTT | CSDGQLGTATEAFF
TRBJ2-2 | TRBV19 | - | - | TGTGCCAGTAGGACAACTAGGGAGTCCCCCGGGGAGCTGTTTTTT | CASRTTRESPGELFF
TRBJ1-6 | TRBV7-2 | - | - | TGTGCCAGCAGCGCCCGCGGGGGGAGGCCCCTCCACTTT | CASSARGGRPLHF
TRBJ2-7 | TRBV6-6 | - | - | TGTGCCAGCAGCCCCGACGTGGGAGCGATTGGCGAGCAGTACTTC | CASSPDVGAIGEQYF
TRBJ1-3 | TRBV7-2 | - | - | TGTGCCAGCAGCCTCACGTCAGGGACAGGAAACACCATATATTTT | CASSLTSGTGNTIYF
TRBJ2-3 | TRBV24-1 | TRBD1 | - | TGTGCCACCGCAGACAGGGTCCAATGGTATTTT | CATADRVQWYF
TRBJ2-7 | TRBV10-1 | - | once | TGCGCCATCAATGCGAGGGGGTACGAGCAGTACTTC | CAINARGYEQYF
TRBJ1-2 | TRBV30 | - | - | TGTGCCTGGAGTGGGAGCTCTTATGGCTACACCTTC | CAWSGSSYGYTF
TRBJ1-1 | TRBV5-6 | - | - | TGTGCCAGCAGCTTGGATGGGGGGGACACTGAAGCTTTCTTT | CASSLDGGDTEAFF
TRBJ2-7 | TRBV6-4 | TRBD2 | once | TGTGCCAGCAGTTTACTAGCGGAGGCGTACGAGCAGTACTTC | CASSLLAEAYEQYF
TRBJ2-7 | TRBV2 | TRBD1 | - | TGTGCCAGCAGTGAGAGGACAGGGGTCGGATTACCCTACGAGCAGTACTTC | CASSERTGVGLPYEQYF
TRBJ2-7 | TRBV30 | TRBD1 | - | TGTGCCTGGAGGGACAGGGGGAAGGAGCAGTACTTC | CAWRDRGKEQYF
TRBJ2-5 | TRBV24-1 | - | - | TGTGCCACCAGTGATGCAAGTGGTGACGGGTTGGCGGAGACCCAGTACTTC | CATSDASGDGLAETQYF
TRBJ1-5 | TRBV28 | - | - | TGTGCCAGCAGTCTGGCAAGGGGGAGCAATCAGCCCCAGCATTTT | CASSLARGSNQPQHF
TRBJ1-4 | TRBV5-8 | - | - | TGTGCCAGCAGCTTAACCCAGGGGAATGAAAAACTGTTTTTT | CASSLTQGNEKLFF
TRBJ1-6 | TRBV12-3/TRBV12-4 | - | - | TGTGCCAGCAGTTTCCCAGGTTCACCCCTCCACTTT | CASSFPGSPLHF
TRBJ1-2 | TRBV10-3 | - | - | TGTGCCATCAGTGGAATCGGTACGGATGGCTACACCTTC | CAISGIGTDGYTF
TRBJ2-4 | TRBV3-1/TRBV3-2 | - | - | TGTGCCAGCAGCCCGAGGGGGGGGCGGGTGATAGCCAAAAACATTCAGTACTTC | CASSPRGGRVIAKNIQYF
TRBJ2-7 | TRBV4-1 | TRBD1 | - | TGCGCCAGCAGCCCAGAACCGGGACAGGGTCACGAGCAGTACTTC | CASSPEPGQGHEQYF
TRBJ2-7 | TRBV19 | - | - | TGTGCCAGTAGTAAGGGGACTTTTACTACCTACGAGCAGTACTTC | CASSKGTFTTYEQYF
TRBJ2-3 | TRBV12-5 | - | - | TGTGCTAGTGGTTTGGGCGGGACAGATACGCAGTATTTT | CASGLGGTDTQYF
TRBJ2-7 | TRBV5-1 | TRBD1 | - | TGCGCCAGCAGCCAGCCGGGACAGGGGGCAAACGAGCAGTACTTC | CASSQPGQGANEQYF
TRBJ1-1 | TRBV7-3 | TRBD1 | - | TGTGCCAGCAGGGAAAGGGGGCGCGACACTGAAGCTTTCTTT | CASRERGRDTEAFF
TRBJ1-6 | TRBV28 | - | - | TGTGCCAGCGATTTTGGCGGAGATAATTCACCCCTCCACTTT | CASDFGGDNSPLHF
TRBJ2-1 | TRBV28 | - | - | TGTGCCAGCAGTGGCCGGAGGGAGCAGTTCTTC | CASSGRREQFF
TRBJ2-7 | TRBV7-3 | TRBD2 | - | TGTGCCAGCAGCAACGGACTAGCGGGAGTTTACGAGCAGTACTTC | CASSNGLAGVYEQYF
TRBJ2-1 | TRBV19 | TRBD2 | - | TGTGCCAGTAACCCCCTAGCGGGAACGCATGAGCAGTTCTTC | CASNPLAGTHEQFF
TRBJ2-1 | TRBV19 | TRBD2 | - | TGTGCCAGTAGTACCCTCGGGGGGGGATTAGCGGGAGGTGAGCAGTTCTTC | CASSTLGGGLAGGEQFF
TRBJ2-4 | TRBV2 | - | - | TGTGCCAGCATCTTTTCTGGGGCCAAAAACATCCAGTACTTC | CASIFSGAKNIQYF
TRBJ2-3 | TRBV9 | - | - | TGTGCCAGCAGCGTAGCCCCTACTAGCACAGATACGCAGTATTTT | CASSVAPTSTDTQYF
TRBJ2-5 | TRBV7-8 | TRBD2 | - | TGTGCCAGCAGCCCCCGGGGGGGCGGGAGTGTAGAGACCCAGTACTTC | CASSPRGGGSVETQYF
TRBJ2-7 | TRBV18 | - | - | TGTGCCAGCTCCCCGGGAGCCCCTAGCGAGCAGTACTTC | CASSPGAPSEQYF
TRBJ1-3 | TRBV9 | - | - | TGTGTCAGCAGCGTAGACCCCCGGGGGGCTTCTGGAAACACCATATATTTT | CVSSVDPRGASGNTIYF
TRBJ1-6 | TRBV30 | - | - | TGTGCCTGGAGTTCTACAAGAGGCAATTCACCCCTCCACTTT | CAWSSTRGNSPLHF
TRBJ2-5 | TRBV27 | TRBD2 | - | TGTGCCAGCAGCCCAAGACTAGCGAGACAAGAGACCCAGTACTTC | CASSPRLARQETQYF
TRBJ2-3 | TRBV5-4 | TRBD2 | - | TGTGCCAGCAGCTCACCGACTAGCGGGGTGGGGACTGATACGCAGTATTTT | CASSSPTSGVGTDTQYF
TRBJ2-7 | TRBV6-5 | - | - | TGTGCCAGCGGGCGAGCCTACGAGCAGTACTTC | CASGRAYEQYF